This TCR beta chain comes out of a study of shared clonotypes between healthy human individuals. Sequenced by immunoSEQ multiplex PCR; TCRdb stores in-frame clones only, minus some. The sample lists roughly 450,000 clones, around 74% occurring once. V shed 0 bases and J shed 10 bases, with 9 bases lying between them. Germline V CDR1 and CDR2: KGHSH, LQKENI. CDR3 length equals 13 residues. This receptor was identified in a woman aged 40 to 55 in good health. Some clones in this sample may be carry-over from other donors' samples. The chain employs TRBV18 and TRBJ2-2; no clear D. The specimen was PBMCs. CDR3 loop: CASSPPTFKELFF. The CDR3, as DNA: TGTGCCAGCTCACCACCGACGTTCAAGGAGCTGTTTTTT.